This record looks at one T cell receptor (beta chain) sequence and its context. What it binds is not known. Looked up from germline, CDR1 is KGHSH and CDR2 is LQKENI. The CDR3 spans 15 residues. Trimming shortened V by 6 bases and J by 5 bases, and 19 bases separated the two germline ends. Unique molecular identifiers were used to barcode this TCRbeta library. TCRdb reanalysed the PCR reads using MiXCR and keeps one entry per CDR3 protein. The sample gives about 300,000 distinct CDR3 sequences, roughly 7.8% of which show up once; approximately 8.2% is in the top ten. These data are taken from a study of T-cell reconstitution after alpha-beta-depleted transplantation in children. Study-wide results and caveats: At day 60, the high TCRbeta diversity found in some patients originated from recipient T cells and thymic progenitors that had survived. There were reportedly several hundred expanded graft clones from which alpha-beta T cells came about two months after transplant. Diversity and T-cell counts at one year after transplant derived mostly from new T cells.

The sample here was peripheral blood, taken 360 days after TCRalphabeta/CD19-depleted stem cell transplant. This TCR was sampled from a female patient between 2 and 15 years old who had a stem cell transplant for Fanconi anemia, so the T cells may come from the graft donor. The chain combines TRBV18 with TRBJ1-2; a weak D match, TRBD1 (5 bases). The CDR3 loop is CASSPRDPAGYGYTF. DNA for the CDR3: TGTGCCAGCTCCCCCCGGGACCCCGCCGGGTATGGCTACACCTTC.